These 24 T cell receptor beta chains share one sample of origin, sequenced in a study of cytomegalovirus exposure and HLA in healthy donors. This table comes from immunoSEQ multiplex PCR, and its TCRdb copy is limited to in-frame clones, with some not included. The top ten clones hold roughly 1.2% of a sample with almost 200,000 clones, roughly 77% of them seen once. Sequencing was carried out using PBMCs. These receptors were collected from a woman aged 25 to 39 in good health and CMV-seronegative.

CDR3 region: CASSLALAGGREQFF. DNA for the CDR3: TGCGCCAGCAGCTTGGCTCTAGCGGGAGGCAGGGAGCAGTTCTTC. The chain has TRBV5-1 and TRBJ2-1; 11 bases are a match to TRBD2. Germline V lookup: CDR1 SGHRS, CDR2 YFSETQ. With V trimmed by 0 bases and J by 10 bases, 6 bases remained unmatched. The CDR3 has 15 amino acids.

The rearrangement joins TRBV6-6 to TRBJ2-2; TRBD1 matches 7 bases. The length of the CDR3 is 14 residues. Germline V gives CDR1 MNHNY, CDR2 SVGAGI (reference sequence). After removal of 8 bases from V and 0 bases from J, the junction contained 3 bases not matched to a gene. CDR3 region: CASGGQSNTGELFF. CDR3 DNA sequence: TGTGCCAGCGGGGGACAGTCGAACACCGGGGAGCTGTTTTTT.

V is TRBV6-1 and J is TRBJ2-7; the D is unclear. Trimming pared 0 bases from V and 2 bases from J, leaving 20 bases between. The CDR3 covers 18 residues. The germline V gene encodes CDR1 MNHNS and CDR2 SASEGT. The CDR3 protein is CASSEARATPTRTYEQYF. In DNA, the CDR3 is TGTGCCAGCAGTGAAGCCAGAGCCACACCGACAAGGACCTACGAGCAGTACTTC.

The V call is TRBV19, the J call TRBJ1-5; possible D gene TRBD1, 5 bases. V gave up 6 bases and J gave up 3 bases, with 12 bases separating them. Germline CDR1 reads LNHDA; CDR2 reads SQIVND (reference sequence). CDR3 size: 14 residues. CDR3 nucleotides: TGTGCCAGTAGGAGCGACAGAAACAATCAGCCCCAGCATTTT. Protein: CASRSDRNNQPQHF.

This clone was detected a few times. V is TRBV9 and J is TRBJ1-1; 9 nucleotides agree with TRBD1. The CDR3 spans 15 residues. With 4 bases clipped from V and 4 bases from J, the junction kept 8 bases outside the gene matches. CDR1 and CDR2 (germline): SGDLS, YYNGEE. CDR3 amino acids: CASSPWTGVGTEAFF. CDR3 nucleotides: TGTGCCAGCAGCCCATGGACAGGGGTAGGCACTGAAGCTTTCTTT.

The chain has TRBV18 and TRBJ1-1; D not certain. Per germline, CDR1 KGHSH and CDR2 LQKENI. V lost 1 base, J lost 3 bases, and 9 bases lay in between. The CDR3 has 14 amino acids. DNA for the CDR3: TGTGCCAGCTCACCACAACATGGGCACACTGAAGCTTTCTTT. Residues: CASSPQHGHTEAFF.

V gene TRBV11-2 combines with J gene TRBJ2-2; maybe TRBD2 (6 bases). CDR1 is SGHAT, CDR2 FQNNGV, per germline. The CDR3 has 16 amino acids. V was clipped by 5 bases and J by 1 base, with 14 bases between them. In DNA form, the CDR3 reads TGTGCCAGCAGCCTAGGGAGGCAGTTGAACACCGGGGAGCTGTTTTTT. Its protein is CASSLGRQLNTGELFF.

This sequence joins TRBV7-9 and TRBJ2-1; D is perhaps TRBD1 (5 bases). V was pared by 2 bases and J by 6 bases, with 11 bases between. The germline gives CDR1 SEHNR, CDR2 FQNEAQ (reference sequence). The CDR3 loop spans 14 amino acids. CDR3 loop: CASSLWGEVNEQFF. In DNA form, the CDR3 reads TGTGCCAGCAGCTTATGGGGCGAGGTCAATGAGCAGTTCTTC.

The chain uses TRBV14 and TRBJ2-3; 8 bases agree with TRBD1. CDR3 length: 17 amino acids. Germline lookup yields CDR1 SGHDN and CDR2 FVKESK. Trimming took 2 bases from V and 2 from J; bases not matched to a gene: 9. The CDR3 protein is CASSQYRGVLNTDTQYF. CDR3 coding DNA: TGTGCCAGCAGCCAATACAGGGGGGTGCTAAACACAGATACGCAGTATTTT.

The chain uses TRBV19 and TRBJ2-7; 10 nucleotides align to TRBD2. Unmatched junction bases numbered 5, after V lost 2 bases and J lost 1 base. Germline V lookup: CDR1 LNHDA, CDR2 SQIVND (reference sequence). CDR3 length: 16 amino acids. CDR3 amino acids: CASSIRWGLASYEQYF. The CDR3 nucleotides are TGTGCCAGTAGTATAAGGTGGGGACTAGCGTCCTACGAGCAGTACTTC.

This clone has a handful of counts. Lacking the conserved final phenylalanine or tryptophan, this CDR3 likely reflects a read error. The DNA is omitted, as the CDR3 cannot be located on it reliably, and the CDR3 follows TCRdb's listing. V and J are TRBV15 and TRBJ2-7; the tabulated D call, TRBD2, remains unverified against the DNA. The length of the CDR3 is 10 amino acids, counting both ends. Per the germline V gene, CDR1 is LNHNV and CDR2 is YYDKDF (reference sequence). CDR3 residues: CATSRDTGTL.

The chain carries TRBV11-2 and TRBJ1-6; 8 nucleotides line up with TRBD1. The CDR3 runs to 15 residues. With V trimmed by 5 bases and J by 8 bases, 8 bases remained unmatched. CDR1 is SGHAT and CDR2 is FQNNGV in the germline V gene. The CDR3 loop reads CASSDPGTGYSPLHF. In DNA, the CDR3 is TGTGCCAGCAGCGACCCCGGGACAGGATATTCACCCCTCCACTTT.

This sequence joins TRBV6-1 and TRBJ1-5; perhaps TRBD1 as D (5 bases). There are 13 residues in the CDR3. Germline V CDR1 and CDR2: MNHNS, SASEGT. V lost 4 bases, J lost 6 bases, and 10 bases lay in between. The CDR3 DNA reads TGTGCCAGCAGTGGGGAGGGGAGTCAGCCCCAGCATTTT. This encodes CASSGEGSQPQHF.

The CDR3 loop reads CASSWGGLSNYGYTF. As DNA, the CDR3 is TGTGCCAGCAGCTGGGGGGGGTTGTCAAACTATGGCTACACCTTC. The rearrangement uses TRBV7-2 and TRBJ1-2; perhaps TRBD1 as D (5 bases). This CDR3 has 15 residues. V was trimmed by 4 bases and J by 2 bases, leaving 14 bases between them. The germline V gene has CDR1 SGHTA and CDR2 FQGNSA. The variable domain in full, with the rest retrieved from reference TRBV7-2 and TRBJ1-2, is GAGVSQSPSNKVTEKGKDVELRCDPISGHTALYWYRQSLGQGLEFLIYFQGNSAPDKSGLPSDRFSAERTGGSVSTLTIQRTQQEDSAVYLCASSWGGLSNYGYTFGSGTRLTVV.

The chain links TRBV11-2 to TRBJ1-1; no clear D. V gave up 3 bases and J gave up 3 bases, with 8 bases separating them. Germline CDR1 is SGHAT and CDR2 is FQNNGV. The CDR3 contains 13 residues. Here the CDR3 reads CASSFPPYTEAFF. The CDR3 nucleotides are TGTGCCAGCAGCTTCCCTCCTTACACTGAAGCTTTCTTT.

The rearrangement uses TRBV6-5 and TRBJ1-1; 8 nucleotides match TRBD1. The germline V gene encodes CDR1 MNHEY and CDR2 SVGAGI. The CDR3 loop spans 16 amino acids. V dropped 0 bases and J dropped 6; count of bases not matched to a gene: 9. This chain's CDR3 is CASSYSTGTGTPEAFF. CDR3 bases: TGTGCCAGCAGTTACTCGACTGGGACAGGAACACCTGAAGCTTTCTTT.

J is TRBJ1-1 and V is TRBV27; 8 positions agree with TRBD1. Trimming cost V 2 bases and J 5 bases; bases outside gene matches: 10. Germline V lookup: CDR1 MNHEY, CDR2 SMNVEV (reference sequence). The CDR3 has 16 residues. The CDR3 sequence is CASSLDRGVSETEAFF. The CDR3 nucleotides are TGTGCCAGCAGTTTAGACAGGGGAGTTTCAGAAACTGAAGCTTTCTTT.

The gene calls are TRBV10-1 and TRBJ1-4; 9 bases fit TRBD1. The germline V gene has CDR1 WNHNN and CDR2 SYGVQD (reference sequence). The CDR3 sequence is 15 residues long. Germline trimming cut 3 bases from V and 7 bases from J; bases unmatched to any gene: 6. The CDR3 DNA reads TGCGCCAGCAGTGACCCCGGGACAGGGTCTGAAAAACTGTTTTTT. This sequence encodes CASSDPGTGSEKLFF.

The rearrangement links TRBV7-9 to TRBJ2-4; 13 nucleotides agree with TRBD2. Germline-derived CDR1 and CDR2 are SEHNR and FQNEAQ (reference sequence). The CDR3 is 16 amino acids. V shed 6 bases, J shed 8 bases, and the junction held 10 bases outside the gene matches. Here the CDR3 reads CASRKRTSGSSDIQYF. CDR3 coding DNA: TGTGCCAGCAGGAAGAGGACTAGCGGGAGTAGCGACATTCAGTACTTC.

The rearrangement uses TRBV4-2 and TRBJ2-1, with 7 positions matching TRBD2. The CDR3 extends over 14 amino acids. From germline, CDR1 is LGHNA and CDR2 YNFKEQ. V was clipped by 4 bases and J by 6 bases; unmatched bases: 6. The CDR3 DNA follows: TGTGCCAGCAGCCCTCGGACTAGTTTCAATGAGCAGTTCTTC. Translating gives CASSPRTSFNEQFF.

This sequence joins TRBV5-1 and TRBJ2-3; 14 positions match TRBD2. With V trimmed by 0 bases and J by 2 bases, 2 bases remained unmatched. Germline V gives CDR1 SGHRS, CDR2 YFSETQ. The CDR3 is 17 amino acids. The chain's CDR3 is CASSLAGLAGVTDTQYF. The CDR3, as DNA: TGCGCCAGCAGCTTGGCGGGACTAGCGGGGGTCACAGATACGCAGTATTTT.

The CDR3, as DNA: TGTGCCAGCAGCCCCGGGGCTAGCGTCGAAACAGATACGCAGTATTTT. Protein sequence: CASSPGASVETDTQYF. The chain is built from TRBV5-4 and TRBJ2-3; D is perhaps TRBD2 (6 bases). The length of the CDR3 is 16 residues. Per germline, CDR1 SGHNT and CDR2 YYREEE (reference sequence). Trimming pared 4 bases from V and 3 bases from J, leaving 18 bases between.

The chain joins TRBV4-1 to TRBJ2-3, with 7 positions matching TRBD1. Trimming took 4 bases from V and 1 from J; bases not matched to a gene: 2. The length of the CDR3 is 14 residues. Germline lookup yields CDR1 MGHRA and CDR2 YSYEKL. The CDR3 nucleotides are TGCGCCAGCAGCCGCGACAGGGGCACAGATACGCAGTATTTT. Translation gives CASSRDRGTDTQYF.

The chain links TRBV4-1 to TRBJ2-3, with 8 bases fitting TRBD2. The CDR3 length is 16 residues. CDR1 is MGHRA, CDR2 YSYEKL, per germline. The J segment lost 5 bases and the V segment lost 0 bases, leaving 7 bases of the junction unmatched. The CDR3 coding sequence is TGCGCCAGCAGCCAAGATAGCAGCGGGGGAAGAGATACGCAGTATTTT. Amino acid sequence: CASSQDSSGGRDTQYF.